The 25 T cell receptor beta chains below come from one sample, sequenced in a study of spatial heterogeneity in lung cancer. General observations from the study: Counts of expanded intratumoral alpha and beta TCRs tracked tumor mutation counts.

These receptors are not linked to any known antigen. Time point meaning: sample taken at primary tumor resection. A single record per CDR3 protein comes from TCRdb applying MiXCR to the 5' RACE reads. This table holds thousands of distinct CDR3 sequences, 11% found once. The material sequenced was lung tumor tissue, taken at surgery. Receptors were obtained from a male donor with early-stage non-small cell lung cancer.

The gene calls are TRBV30 and TRBJ1-3; D is unclear. This CDR3 region has 13 residues. Germline V gene sequence: CDR1 GTSNPN, CDR2 SVGIG (reference sequence). The V end lost 3 bases, the J end lost 0 bases, and 6 bases lay between the germline ends. The DNA for the CDR3 is TGTGCCTGGAGAGAGATCTCTGGAAACACCATATATTTT. This gives the protein CAWREISGNTIYF.

Here the CDR3 reads CATSTRRQATSTDTQYF. CDR3 coding DNA: TGTGCCACCAGCACCCGGCGACAGGCTACTAGCACAGATACGCAGTATTTT. The chain links TRBV15 to TRBJ2-3; D is perhaps TRBD1 (6 bases). V gave up 4 bases and J gave up 0 bases, with 17 bases separating them. In germline, CDR1 is LNHNV, CDR2 YYDKDF (reference sequence). The CDR3 is 17 residues long.

This clonotype is medium-sized in the sample. The J gene is TRBJ2-1, the V gene TRBV5-1; 11 bases agree with TRBD2. The V and J ends lost 3 bases and 5 bases, in that order; junction bases with no gene match: 4. Germline V gene lookup returns CDR1 SGHRS and CDR2 YFSETQ. The CDR3 has 15 residues. As DNA, the CDR3 is TGCGCCAGCAGCTGGACACTAGCGGGAGACAATGAGCAGTTCTTC. Translation: CASSWTLAGDNEQFF. Looking up the rest from reference TRBV5-1 and TRBJ2-1 gives the full variable domain: KAGVTQTPRYLIKTRGQQVTLSCSPISGHRSVSWYQQTPGQGLQFLFEYFSETQRNKGNFPGRFSGRQFSNSRSEMNVSTLELGDSALYLCASSWTLAGDNEQFFGPGTRLTVL.

The CDR3 region has the DNA TGTGCCAGCAGCTTAGGTGCAGCCATGAACACTGAAGCTTTCTTT. It specifies CASSLGAAMNTEAFF. J is TRBJ1-1 and V is TRBV7-9, with D unclear. Trimming stripped 1 base from V and 0 bases from J, with 9 bases between. Germline-derived CDR1 and CDR2 are SEHNR and FQNEAQ (reference sequence). CDR3 size: 15 residues.

The chain links TRBV7-2 to TRBJ2-5, with 14 positions matching TRBD2. The CDR3 is 16 amino acids. V was clipped by 4 bases and J by 5 bases; unmatched bases: 6. Germline loops: CDR1 SGHTA, CDR2 FQGNSA. Here the CDR3 DNA reads TGTGCCAGCAGCTGGACTAGCGGGGGGCTAGGGGAGACCCAGTACTTC. Amino acid sequence: CASSWTSGGLGETQYF.

By share, this clonotype ranks as medium-sized. The chain employs TRBV6-5 and TRBJ2-7; no definite D call. This CDR3 spans 13 amino acids. V was trimmed by 2 bases and J by 4 bases, leaving 9 bases between them. Germline CDR1 and CDR2: MNHEY and SVGAGI. The CDR3 nucleotides are TGTGCCAGCAGTTACGGCAGGTTTTACGAGCAGTACGTC. It encodes CASSYGRFYEQYV.

The chain combines TRBV11-2 with TRBJ2-2; 9 bases fit TRBD1. The CDR3 loop spans 17 amino acids. Germline loops: CDR1 SGHAT, CDR2 FQNNGV. V gave up 2 bases and J gave up 1 base; unmatched junction bases: 5. This CDR3 reads CASSLIGQGMNTGELFF. The DNA of the CDR3 is TGTGCCAGCAGCTTAATCGGACAGGGGATGAACACCGGGGAGCTGTTTTTT.

The chain couples TRBV5-6 to TRBJ2-3; no clear D gene. Per the germline V gene, CDR1 is SGHDT and CDR2 is YYEEEE. This CDR3 is 13 amino acids long. Trimming pared 3 bases from V and 4 bases from J, leaving 9 bases between. The CDR3 protein is CASSSRPADTQYF. CDR3 DNA: TGTGCCAGCAGCTCCCGTCCCGCAGATACGCAGTATTTT.

This clonotype has a handful of counts. The rearrangement links TRBV5-5 to TRBJ2-7, with 9 nucleotides matching TRBD1. The CDR3 runs 15 residues. With 4 bases clipped from V and 1 base from J, the junction kept 6 bases outside the gene matches. Germline V gene data show CDR1 as SGHKS and CDR2 as YYEKEE (reference sequence). The CDR3 nucleotides read TGTGCCAGCAGCCCGGACAGGGGAAGGTCCTACGAGCAGTACGTC. Translation gives CASSPDRGRSYEQYV.

In its sample, this clonotype is medium-sized. The chain combines TRBV28 with TRBJ1-1; D might be TRBD1 (6 bases). The CDR3 totals 14 residues. CDR1 and CDR2 (germline): MDHEN, SYDVKM. V was clipped by 4 bases and J by 0 bases, with 9 bases between them. The CDR3 nucleotides are TGTGCCAGCAGTTCAGGGGATTTGAACACTGAAGCTTTCTTT. Its translation: CASSSGDLNTEAFF.

This clonotype has more than one count but fewer than ten. The genes are TRBV9 and TRBJ2-5; no reliable D call. The CDR3 sequence is 14 residues long. V was trimmed by 0 bases and J by 2 bases, leaving 8 bases between them. Germline-derived CDR1 and CDR2 are SGDLS and YYNGEE. CDR3 residues: CASSVAGAQETQYF. In nucleotides, the CDR3 is TGTGCCAGCAGCGTAGCCGGTGCACAAGAGACCCAGTACTTC.

This chain joins TRBV6-6 and TRBJ2-7, with D unresolved. CDR3 length: 16 residues. V lost 5 bases and J 0 bases, leaving 17 bases between the germline ends. Germline CDR1 is MNHNY and CDR2 is SVGAGI (reference sequence). CDR3 loop: CASSLLGQESSYEQYF. The CDR3 DNA sequence: TGTGCCAGCAGTCTCCTTGGGCAGGAGAGCTCCTACGAGCAGTACTTC.

This clonotype appeared once. The chain employs TRBV30 and TRBJ2-3, with no clear D. Trimming took off 2 bases at V and 0 bases at J, with 9 bases between the two ends. The germline V gene has CDR1 GTSNPN and CDR2 SVGIG (reference sequence). The CDR3 contains 14 residues. CDR3 sequence: CAWSNGFSTDTQYF. Here the CDR3 DNA reads TGTGCCTGGAGTAACGGATTTAGCACAGATACGCAGTATTTT.

The gene calls are TRBV3-1 and TRBJ1-1, with D possibly matching TRBD1 (5 bases). The germline V gene encodes CDR1 LGHDT and CDR2 YNNKEL (reference sequence). CDR3 length: 14 residues. V was cut by 4 bases and J by 4 bases, with 13 bases left in between. CDR3 nucleotide sequence: TGTGCCAGCAGCCCCTTAGGGCAGGGCACTGAAGCTTTCTTT. Translating gives CASSPLGQGTEAFF.

This clonotype appeared a few times. V and J are TRBV18 and TRBJ1-1; 8 bases are a match to TRBD1. This CDR3 region has 14 residues. Per germline, CDR1 KGHSH and CDR2 LQKENI. With 3 bases clipped from V and 3 bases from J, the junction kept 3 bases outside the gene matches. The CDR3 loop reads CASSPTGGDTEAFF. CDR3 nucleotide sequence: TGTGCCAGCTCACCCACAGGGGGGGACACTGAAGCTTTCTTT.

A few counts support this clonotype. V is TRBV6-2 or TRBV6-3 and J is TRBJ2-1; D not certain. This CDR3 has 13 residues. Germline assignment: CDR1 MNHEY and CDR2 SVGEGT. V lost 0 bases to trimming and J lost 7 bases, with 7 bases between them. CDR3 in amino acids: CASSYSRENEQFF. The CDR3 DNA reads as TGTGCCAGCAGTTACTCAAGGGAAAATGAGCAGTTCTTC.

This clonotype occurred a few times. The V call is TRBV28, the J call TRBJ2-3, with TRBD1 identical over 10 bases. The CDR3 loop spans 18 amino acids. The germline V gene encodes CDR1 MDHEN and CDR2 SYDVKM. The ends lost 10 bases at V and 2 bases at J; junction bases unmatched: 18. The CDR3 here is CAISLFPDGTGATDTQYF. In DNA form, the CDR3 reads TGTGCCATCTCCCTTTTTCCTGATGGGACAGGGGCCACAGATACGCAGTATTTT.

In regard to this clonotype: It is likely a read error, because the conserved phenylalanine at the end of the CDR3 is missing. The chain joins TRBV28 to TRBJ2-1; 7 nucleotides line up with TRBD1. The CDR3 runs 12 residues. V trimming: 6 bases; J trimming: 7 bases; junction bases outside the gene matches: 3. CDR1 is MDHEN and CDR2 is SYDVKM in the germline V gene. CDR3 region: CASRTRGNEQFY. CDR3 DNA sequence: TGTGCCAGCAGAACCAGGGGGAATGAGCAGTTCTAC.

The chain carries TRBV7-2 and TRBJ2-1, with no clear D. V lost 5 bases, J lost 3 bases, and 2 bases lay in between. Germline values: CDR1 SGHTA, CDR2 FQGNSA. The CDR3 loop spans 11 amino acids. CDR3 DNA sequence: TGTGCCAGCAGCCGCTACAATGAGCAGTTCTTC. The encoded protein is CASSRYNEQFF.

This clonotype has more than one count but fewer than ten. V is TRBV27 and J is TRBJ2-7; 10 bases fit TRBD1. V gave up 6 bases and J gave up 2 bases; unmatched junction bases: 7. CDR3 length: 15 amino acids. Germline V gene sequence: CDR1 MNHEY, CDR2 SMNVEV (reference sequence). The CDR3 DNA reads TGTGCCAGCAGGAGACAGGGGGCGGGGGCCTACGAGCAGTACTTC. The encoded protein is CASRRQGAGAYEQYF.

This clonotype came up a few times. Here the CDR3 DNA reads TGCAGTGCTCACTCTTCAGGGGGCGCGAGTGGCTACACCTTC. Translation gives CSAHSSGGASGYTF. The V call is TRBV20-1, the J call TRBJ1-2; TRBD1 matches at 8 bases. Germline assignment: CDR1 DFQATT and CDR2 SNEGSKA (reference sequence). Losses at the gene ends were 5 bases for V and 7 bases for J; bases not matched to a gene: 12. CDR3 length: 14 amino acids.

The V and J genes are TRBV20-1 and TRBJ2-4, with D unresolved. The V gene lost 0 bases and the J gene lost 3 bases, with 6 bases spanning the gap. CDR1 and CDR2 (germline): DFQATT, SNEGSKA (reference sequence). The CDR3 is 13 amino acids. The CDR3 coding sequence is TGCAGTGCTAGAGAGGTCGGCAAAAACATTCAGTACTTC. This gives the protein CSAREVGKNIQYF.

The CDR3: CASSPQGTNNEQFF. DNA for the CDR3: TGTGCCAGCAGCCCTCAGGGGACAAACAATGAGCAGTTCTTC. V and J are TRBV9 and TRBJ2-1, with D perhaps matching TRBD1 (6 bases). Germline V gives CDR1 SGDLS, CDR2 YYNGEE. With 4 bases removed from V and 5 bases from J, the gap between germline ends came to 13 bases. This CDR3 spans 14 amino acids. Full variable domain (missing parts from reference TRBV9 and TRBJ2-1): DSGVTQTPKHLITATGQRVTLRCSPRSGDLSVYWYQQSLDQGLQFLIQYYNGEERAKGNILERFSAQQFPDLHSELNLSSLELGDSALYFCASSPQGTNNEQFFGPGTRLTVL.

This chain joins TRBV24-1 and TRBJ2-3; TRBD2 agrees at 11 bases. The V gene's germline CDR1 is KGHDR and CDR2 SFDVKD. The CDR3 totals 18 residues. Trimming removed 5 bases from V and 1 base from J; junction bases left unmatched: 10. This CDR3 reads CATSGAYGTSGGTDTQYF. Written as DNA, the CDR3 is TGTGCCACCAGTGGGGCATACGGGACTAGCGGAGGCACAGATACGCAGTATTTT.

By frequency in the sample, this clonotype is medium-sized. V usage is TRBV18 and J usage is TRBJ2-7, with D uncertain. Germline CDR1 reads KGHSH; CDR2 reads LQKENI. The CDR3 contains 11 residues. The V end was cut by 4 bases, the J end by 3 bases, with 4 bases between. CDR3 residues: CASSLSYEQYF. The DNA of the CDR3 is TGTGCCAGCTCACTTAGCTACGAGCAGTACTTC. Full variable domain (missing parts from reference TRBV18 and TRBJ2-7): NAGVMQNPRHLVRRRGQEARLRCSPMKGHSHVYWYRQLPEEGLKFMVYLQKENIIDESGMPKERFSAEFPKEGPSILRIQQVVRGDSAAYFCASSLSYEQYFGPGTRLTVT.